Below, one TCR beta chain is given with its context. Its antigen remains undetermined. Qualities for individual bases were not recorded, and no much larger clone is one base off. In the prospective study, participants were roughly 18 to 95 years old, resided in approximately 25 geographic areas of the United States, and were enrolled through a virtual design. Cohort assignment in the prospective study relied on participant-reported clinical history from a screening survey and a study questionnaire. For ImmuneRACE Cohort 3, a participant was defined as recovered based on two consecutive negative NP/OP PCR tests, clearance by a healthcare professional, or resolution of symptoms. Each participant in the prospective study had whole blood, serum and a nasopharyngeal or oropharyngeal swab collected by mobile phlebotomists. Additional blood draws and questionnaires over a 2-month period could optionally be provided by prospective study participants. Before DNA extraction, blood samples from the prospective study were shipped at room temperature or frozen.

This sample was taken from a study of blood T cell repertoires in COVID-19 (dated by TCRdb to 2020 to 2021). Regarding the research as a whole: Collaborator samples came from the United States, Italy and Spain and covered acute and convalescent phases of COVID-19. A freely available public database, intended as a resource for researchers studying the immune response to SARS-CoV-2, is where the repertoires were released. Where available, HLA class I and class II types were obtained from metadata supplied by the sample provider rather than from assay-based typing. The samples were drawn from two sources: the first 160 participants of the ongoing ImmuneRACE study, and fewer than 1,500 subjects contributed by 6 global collaborators. Deeply sampled blood TCRbeta repertoires from subjects exposed to, actively infected with, or recovered from COVID-19 were included in the dataset. The prospective study material was composed of cDNA or gDNA derived from T cells, B-cell-depleted T cells, or PBMCs. Nearly every sample came with metadata listing a de-identified subject ID, COVID-19 status, age in years and sex. Findings and caveats that apply to the study as a whole: How much clinical and demographic metadata was included differed by source and by participant, and the metadata was provided uncurated.

TCRbeta CDR3 regions were amplified from genomic DNA using the immunoSEQ Assay, a bias-controlled multiplex PCR. Turning to the authors' computational methods: The number of nucleated cells in each sample was estimated by amplification of reference gene primers within the assay. To quantify the absolute abundance of each unique TCRbeta CDR3 rearrangement, sequence reads were collapsed and filtered. For each sample, productive Simpson clonality was calculated by taking the square root of Simpson's diversity index across productive rearrangements. TCRdb mirrors the immuneACCESS table, restricted to in-frame sequences. Some clones are absent from its copies; in checked studies, under half trace to an unresolved V gene, and the reason for the others is unknown. That table supplies the V and J calls and clone size; D and trimming were determined from the DNA. The sample table shows 100,000 to 150,000 clones, and around 83% are seen once. Roughly 4% of the sample comes from the top ten.

CDR1 is given as MNHNY and CDR2 as SVGAGI, both from the germline V gene (reference sequence). V is trimmed back by 6 bases and J by 2 bases, and the junction contains 4 bases that no gene match accounts for. The CDR3, from cysteine to phenylalanine, totals 15 residues. Of all the DNA, just the CDR3 is kept, 45 bases in frame from base 1. This receptor was identified in a woman aged 25-40 years who had recovered from COVID-19. The chain is assembled from TRBV6-6 and TRBJ1-5, and 10 junction bases match TRBD1. Source material: PBMCs or T cells enriched from blood (not recorded which). The sequenced DNA: TGTGCCAGCAGGGACAGGGGGAAAGGCAATCAGCCCCAGCATTTT. This sequence encodes CASRDRGKGNQPQHF.